This T cell receptor (beta chain) was identified during a study of graft-versus-host responses after intestinal transplantation. Study-wide results and limits: Researchers found GvH clones in recipient marrow, and some showed up first in ileum or blood. Graft-donor T cell macrochimerism in patients accompanied high graft-versus-host to host-versus-graft clonal ratios in allografts.

Clones were sequenced by immunoSEQ multiplex PCR, and TCRdb holds only the in-frame ones, with some missing. The table records about 88,000 clones, around 93% of them present only once. This clone has a single count. Its antigen is undetermined. Per the germline V gene, CDR1 is GTSNPN and CDR2 is SVGIG (reference sequence). V lost 5 bases and J 4 bases, leaving 26 bases between the germline ends. This CDR3 is 17 amino acids long. This TCR came from a human donor who was the organ donor for an intestinal transplant. Specimen: unstimulated CD4+ T cells sorted from spleen or lymph node cells, collected before transplant. The V call is TRBV30, the J call TRBJ1-2; D is possibly TRBD1 (6 bases). CDR3 in DNA: TGTGCCTGGGGGGGAGTGTTTTCTCGGGGGGCGCTCTATGGCTACACCTTC. Its translation: CAWGGVFSRGALYGYTF.